The 26 T cell receptor beta chains reported below all come from one sample, sequenced in a study of cytomegalovirus exposure and HLA in healthy donors. PCR involved 60 Vbeta and 13 Jbeta primers. Measured with immunoSEQ multiplex PCR; TCRdb has only the in-frame clones, and not every one. The sample consists of 150,000 to 200,000 clones, 80% of them appearing once. The sequenced material came from PBMCs. These receptors all stem from a woman aged 25 to 39 in good health and CMV-seronegative.

The chain recombines TRBV2 with TRBJ1-5, with D hard to call. Trimming left V 4 bases short and J 5 bases short, with 9 bases between. Germline values: CDR1 SNHLY, CDR2 FYNNEI. The CDR3 is made up of 13 amino acids. DNA of the CDR3: TGTGCCAGCAGTGCCACGGGATATCAGCCCCAGCATTTT. Amino acid sequence: CASSATGYQPQHF.

The J gene is TRBJ1-1, the V gene TRBV7-9; D is unclear. The V gene lost 4 bases and the J gene lost 4 bases, with 10 bases spanning the gap. CDR3 length: 13 amino acids. CDR1 is SEHNR, CDR2 FQNEAQ, per germline (reference sequence). The CDR3 loop is CASSSGSGTEAFF. CDR3 nucleotide sequence: TGTGCCAGCAGCTCGGGGAGTGGCACTGAAGCTTTCTTT.

V gene TRBV7-8 combines with J gene TRBJ2-1, with 10 bases fitting TRBD1. CDR3 length: 18 amino acids. Germline V gene sequence: CDR1 SGHVS, CDR2 FQNEAQ. V was pared by 4 bases and J by 8 bases, with 17 bases of the junction left unmatched. The CDR3 reads CASSSALIRDRGSDEQFF. The CDR3 region has the DNA TGTGCCAGCAGCTCAGCACTAATCCGGGACAGGGGTTCCGATGAGCAGTTCTTC.

The rearrangement links TRBV18 to TRBJ2-3; D is unclear. The V end lost 3 bases, the J end lost 1 base, and 14 bases lay between the germline ends. Germline CDR1 is KGHSH and CDR2 is LQKENI. The CDR3 length is 16 residues. CDR3 region: CASSPLLSVGTDTQYF. The CDR3 region has the DNA TGTGCCAGCTCACCCTTACTGTCCGTCGGCACAGATACGCAGTATTTT. Full variable domain (rest looked up from reference TRBV18 and TRBJ2-3): NAGVMQNPRHLVRRRGQEARLRCSPMKGHSHVYWYRQLPEEGLKFMVYLQKENIIDESGMPKERFSAEFPKEGPSILRIQQVVRGDSAAYFCASSPLLSVGTDTQYFGPGTRLTVL.

The chain links TRBV5-1 to TRBJ2-7; D ambiguous. CDR1 SGHRS and CDR2 YFSETQ come from the germline V gene. Trimming stripped 4 bases from V and 7 bases from J, with 12 bases between. CDR3 length: 12 residues. CDR3 coding DNA: TGCGCCAGCAGCCCCCCCAACGGTGAGCAGTACTTC. Translating gives CASSPPNGEQYF.

The chain couples TRBV6-4 to TRBJ1-2, with 10 bases that match TRBD1. Germline CDR1 MRHNA, CDR2 SNTAGT. The CDR3 length is 14 residues. V was clipped by 0 bases and J by 7 bases; unmatched bases: 2. CDR3 protein: CASSDSGTGVGYTF. CDR3 nucleotide sequence: TGTGCCAGCAGTGACTCCGGGACAGGGGTTGGCTACACCTTC.

The chain links TRBV2 to TRBJ2-1, with a tentative D call TRBD1 (6 bases). V was shortened by 9 bases and J by 2 bases, with 14 bases between the two germline ends. The CDR3 consists of 14 residues. CDR1 SNHLY and CDR2 FYNNEI come from the germline V gene. The CDR3 region has the DNA TGTGCCAGTATAACAGGGCCGCCCTACAATGAGCAGTTCTTC. Amino acids: CASITGPPYNEQFF.

The chain uses TRBV30 and TRBJ2-2; weak D call: TRBD2 (6 bases). Germline CDR1 is GTSNPN and CDR2 is SVGIG (reference sequence). CDR3 length: 15 amino acids. V lost 4 bases and J lost 7, with 19 bases in between. The CDR3 protein is CAWTPTGLRGGELFF. CDR3 DNA sequence: TGTGCCTGGACCCCTACCGGACTACGGGGCGGGGAGCTGTTTTTT.

The chain couples TRBV12-5 to TRBJ1-5; 8 nucleotides align to TRBD1. This CDR3 is 15 amino acids long. The germline V gene has CDR1 LGHNT and CDR2 FRNRAP. J lost 0 bases, V lost 6 bases, and 4 bases had no gene match. CDR3 sequence reads: CASGQGENSNQPQHF. DNA of the CDR3: TGTGCTAGTGGACAGGGGGAAAATAGCAATCAGCCCCAGCATTTT.

J is TRBJ1-2 and V is TRBV21-1; the table's D call, TRBD1, has no DNA check behind it. TRBV21-1 is shown as a pseudogene. The CDR3 is 15 residues long. The CDR3 DNA follows: TGTGCCAGCAGGGACAGGGGGCGGCTATACTATGGCTACACCTTC. Protein: CASRDRGRLYYGYTF.

This clone was detected only once. In DNA form, the CDR3 reads TGCAGCGTTCAAGCAACAGATACGCAGTATTTT. Its protein is CSVQATDTQYF. V gene TRBV29-1 combines with J gene TRBJ2-3, with D unclear. V lost 5 bases and J lost 3, with 6 bases in between. Germline loops: CDR1 SQVTM, CDR2 ANQGSEA. The CDR3 has 11 amino acids.

This chain connects TRBV29-1 to TRBJ2-1, with 13 bases matching TRBD2. V was pared by 0 bases and J by 5 bases, with 4 bases of the junction left unmatched. This CDR3 region has 16 residues. The germline gives CDR1 SQVTM, CDR2 ANQGSEA. The chain's CDR3 is CSVEEGLAGRNNEQFF. The CDR3 DNA is TGCAGCGTTGAAGAGGGACTAGCGGGAAGGAACAATGAGCAGTTCTTC.

The V call is TRBV30, the J call TRBJ2-5; the D gene is possibly TRBD1 (6 bases). The germline gives CDR1 GTSNPN, CDR2 SVGIG (reference sequence). CDR3 length: 15 amino acids. V shed 4 bases and J shed 3 bases, with 18 bases lying between them. CDR3 amino acids: CAWTTMGAGEETQYF. CDR3 in DNA: TGTGCCTGGACGACGATGGGTGCAGGGGAAGAGACCCAGTACTTC.

This chain connects TRBV14 to TRBJ2-7; 7 nucleotides line up with TRBD1. The germline V gene has CDR1 SGHDN and CDR2 FVKESK. Trimming took 3 bases from V and 1 from J; bases not matched to a gene: 6. The length of the CDR3 is 15 residues. CDR3 sequence reads: CASSQQTGQSYEQYF. For the CDR3, the DNA is TGTGCCAGCAGCCAGCAGACAGGGCAATCCTACGAGCAGTACTTC.

The chain employs TRBV9 and TRBJ2-7; 8 bases line up with TRBD1. CDR1 and CDR2 from the germline V gene are SGDLS and YYNGEE. There are 14 residues in the CDR3. Trimming cost V 0 bases and J 6 bases; bases outside gene matches: 5. In DNA form, the CDR3 reads TGTGCCAGCAGCGTAGGGCAGGGGGCAGGCGAGCAGTACTTC. This gives the protein CASSVGQGAGEQYF.

The chain joins TRBV2 to TRBJ2-7; no reliable D call. V was clipped by 3 bases and J by 6 bases, with 21 bases between them. Germline assignment: CDR1 SNHLY and CDR2 FYNNEI. The CDR3 runs 16 residues. The CDR3 nucleotides are TGTGCCAGCAGTGATTGGCAGTTAGCAATATCGTCCGAGCAGTACTTC. It specifies CASSDWQLAISSEQYF.

The V call is TRBV6-1, the J call TRBJ1-4; perhaps TRBD1 as D (5 bases). The CDR3 contains 15 residues. V was cut by 1 base and J by 4 bases, with 10 bases left in between. CDR1 and CDR2 from the germline V gene are MNHNS and SASEGT. CDR3 sequence reads: CASSEVGGGNEKLFF. The CDR3 coding sequence is TGTGCCAGCAGTGAAGTTGGGGGGGGTAATGAAAAACTGTTTTTT.

The chain is built from TRBV6-1 and TRBJ2-1; 8 nucleotides agree with TRBD2. In germline, CDR1 is MNHNS, CDR2 SASEGT. The CDR3 has 15 amino acids. Unmatched junction bases numbered 10, after V lost 4 bases and J lost 8 bases. The DNA of the CDR3 is TGTGCCAGCAGTGGACCGGGACTAGGTGTCTATGAGCAGTTCTTC. This translates into CASSGPGLGVYEQFF.

J is TRBJ2-1 and V is TRBV10-3; TRBD1 matches 10 bases. Germline V gene sequence: CDR1 ENHRY, CDR2 SYGVKD. V dropped 4 bases and J dropped 3; count of bases not matched to a gene: 3. The CDR3 runs to 15 residues. The CDR3 bases are TGTGCCATCAGTGTCGGGACAGGGGACTACAATGAGCAGTTCTTC. Protein: CAISVGTGDYNEQFF.

V usage is TRBV9 and J usage is TRBJ1-6, with TRBD1 matching 11 bases. The trim removed 5 bases at V and 9 bases at J, leaving 10 bases unmatched. The germline gives CDR1 SGDLS, CDR2 YYNGEE. This CDR3 has 16 residues. CDR3 in DNA: TGTGCCAGCAGTCTCCCGGACAGGGGGCGGTCTTCACCCCTCCACTTT. It translates to CASSLPDRGRSSPLHF.

The chain uses TRBV10-1 and TRBJ1-1; D unresolved. Germline V gives CDR1 WNHNN, CDR2 SYGVQD (reference sequence). The CDR3 runs 14 residues. V lost 4 bases and J lost 4, with 13 bases in between. For the CDR3, the DNA is TGCGCCAGCAGTGGGGCATCCTCCGGCACTGAAGCTTTCTTT. Translation gives CASSGASSGTEAFF.

Remarks on this clone: A read error may produce the germline difference seen at one junction end. The chain uses TRBV7-7 and TRBJ2-7; the match to TRBD1 covers 7 bases. Germline loops: CDR1 SSHAT, CDR2 FNYEAQ (reference sequence). The CDR3 has 15 residues. CDR3 in DNA: TGTGCTAGCAGCTTAGACAGGGATATCTCCTACGAGCAGTACTTC. It translates to CASSLDRDISYEQYF.

The J gene is TRBJ2-3, the V gene TRBV5-6; D is ambiguous. The CDR3 is 14 amino acids. The V end was cut by 0 bases, the J end by 2 bases, with 7 bases between. Germline V gives CDR1 SGHDT, CDR2 YYEEEE. CDR3 amino acids: CASSLDSHTDTQYF. The CDR3 DNA is TGTGCCAGCAGCTTGGACAGCCACACAGATACGCAGTATTTT.

V is TRBV20-1 and J is TRBJ2-7, with a possible D match to TRBD1 (6 bases). This CDR3 has 11 residues. Germline values: CDR1 DFQATT, CDR2 SNEGSKA (reference sequence). Trimming removed 3 bases at V and 6 bases at J, with 9 bases between. The chain's CDR3 is CSARTGGEQYF. CDR3 DNA: TGCAGTGCTAGGACAGGCGGCGAGCAGTACTTC.

A single count supports this clone. V is TRBV2 and J is TRBJ1-2; D is ambiguous. Trimming shortened V by 1 base and J by 8 bases, and 8 bases separated the two germline ends. This CDR3 is built from 12 residues. Germline lookup yields CDR1 SNHLY and CDR2 FYNNEI. The CDR3 protein is CASSEVERGYTF. The DNA of the CDR3 is TGTGCCAGCAGTGAAGTGGAGAGGGGCTACACCTTC.

The chain recombines TRBV7-2 with TRBJ1-2; D is undetermined. Trimming removed 5 bases from V and 3 bases from J, with 10 bases in between. The CDR3 length is 13 residues. The germline V gene has CDR1 SGHTA and CDR2 FQGNSA. CDR3 nucleotide sequence: TGTGCCAGCAGCCCTCGGGTCCACTATGGCTACACCTTC. It yields the protein CASSPRVHYGYTF.